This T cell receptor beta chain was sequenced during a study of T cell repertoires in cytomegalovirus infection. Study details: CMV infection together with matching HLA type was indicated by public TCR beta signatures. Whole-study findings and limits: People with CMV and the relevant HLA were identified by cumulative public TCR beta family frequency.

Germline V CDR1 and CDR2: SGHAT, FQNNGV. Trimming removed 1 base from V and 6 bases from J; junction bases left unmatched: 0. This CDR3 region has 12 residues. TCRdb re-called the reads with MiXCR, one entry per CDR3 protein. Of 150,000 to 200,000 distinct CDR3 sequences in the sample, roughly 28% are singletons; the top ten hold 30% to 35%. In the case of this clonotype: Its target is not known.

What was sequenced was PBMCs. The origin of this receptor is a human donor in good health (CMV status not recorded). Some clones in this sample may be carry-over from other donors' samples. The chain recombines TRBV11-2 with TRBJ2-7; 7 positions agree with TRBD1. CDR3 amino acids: CASSLGQGEQYF. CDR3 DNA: TGTGCCAGCAGCTTAGGACAGGGCGAGCAGTACTTC.